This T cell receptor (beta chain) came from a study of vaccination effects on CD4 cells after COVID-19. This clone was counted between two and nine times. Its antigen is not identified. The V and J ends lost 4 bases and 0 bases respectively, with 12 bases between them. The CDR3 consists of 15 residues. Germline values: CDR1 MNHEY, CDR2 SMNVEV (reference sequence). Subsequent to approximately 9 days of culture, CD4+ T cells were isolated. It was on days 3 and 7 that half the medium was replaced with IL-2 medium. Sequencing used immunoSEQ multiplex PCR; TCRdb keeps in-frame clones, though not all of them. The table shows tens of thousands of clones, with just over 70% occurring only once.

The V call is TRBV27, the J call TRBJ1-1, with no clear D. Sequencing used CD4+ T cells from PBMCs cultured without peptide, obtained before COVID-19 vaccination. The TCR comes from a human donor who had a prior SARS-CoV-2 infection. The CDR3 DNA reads TGTGCCAGCAGTTCTCCAGGATTCATGAACACTGAAGCTTTCTTT. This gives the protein CASSSPGFMNTEAFF.